The 9 T cell receptor beta chains below were found in one sample sequenced in a study of blood T cell repertoires in COVID-19. Clones were sequenced by immunoSEQ multiplex PCR, and TCRdb holds only the in-frame ones, with some missing. Counted here are 300,000 to 450,000 clones, roughly four fifths occurring once; the ten biggest clones make up around 1.1%. Material for sequencing was peripheral blood. The receptors were sampled from a human donor with acute or convalescent COVID-19. The donor label of this sample is uncertain.

V and J are TRBV28 and TRBJ1-2; maybe TRBD1 (6 bases). There are 16 residues in the CDR3. The germline V gene has CDR1 MDHEN and CDR2 SYDVKM. V shed 6 bases and J shed 6 bases, with 23 bases lying between them. For the CDR3, the DNA is TGTGCCAGCAGCCTCCCCCGCCCACAGGGCGGTGATGGCTACACCTTC. Amino acids: CASSLPRPQGGDGYTF.

This clone occurred a few times. The J gene is TRBJ2-7, the V gene TRBV5-1, with 7 positions matching TRBD1. The CDR3 runs to 14 residues. V was clipped by 4 bases and J by 0 bases; unmatched bases: 4. The V gene's germline CDR1 is SGHRS and CDR2 YFSETQ. Written as DNA, the CDR3 is TGCGCCAGCAGCCGGGACAGTTCCTCCTACGAGCAGTACTTC. Encoded protein: CASSRDSSSYEQYF.

The chain employs TRBV5-5 and TRBJ1-5; weak D call: TRBD1 (5 bases). The CDR3 loop spans 16 amino acids. Germline V lookup: CDR1 SGHKS, CDR2 YYEKEE (reference sequence). V shed 1 base and J shed 6 bases, with 17 bases lying between them. DNA of the CDR3: TGTGCCAGCAGCTTGTCGGCGGGGGGTTTTCGTCAGCCCCAGCATTTT. Translated: CASSLSAGGFRQPQHF.

The V gene is TRBV18, the J gene TRBJ1-4; D not certain. The V gene's germline CDR1 is KGHSH and CDR2 LQKENI. The CDR3 has 13 residues. V gave up 3 bases and J gave up 4 bases, with 6 bases separating them. The CDR3 DNA reads TGTGCCAGCTCACCTCCGGTTAATGAAAAACTGTTTTTT. It codes for CASSPPVNEKLFF.

The CDR3 spells CATSDPEGSEAFF. The DNA for the CDR3 is TGTGCCACCAGTGACCCCGAGGGCAGTGAAGCTTTCTTT. The chain joins TRBV24-1 to TRBJ1-1; D is unresolved. Trimming left V 4 bases short and J 7 bases short, with 12 bases between. Germline V lookup: CDR1 KGHDR, CDR2 SFDVKD. The CDR3 is made up of 13 amino acids.

The chain joins TRBV6-5 to TRBJ1-5; D might be TRBD1 (6 bases). This CDR3 region has 12 residues. V lost 10 bases and J lost 2, with 9 bases in between. CDR1 and CDR2 from the germline V gene are MNHEY and SVGAGI. Here the CDR3 reads CATRTGNQPQHF. The CDR3 nucleotides are TGTGCCACCAGGACAGGCAATCAGCCCCAGCATTTT.

V gene TRBV3-1 (or the pseudogene TRBV3-2) combines with J gene TRBJ1-6, with a possible D match to TRBD1 (5 bases). CDR1 is LGHDT, CDR2 YNNKEL, per germline (reference sequence). This CDR3 contains 12 residues. V dropped 8 bases and J dropped 10 bases, with 12 bases sitting between them. Written as DNA, the CDR3 is TGTGCCAGCCGGGGGGTGGGGTCACCCCTCCACTTT. As protein: CASRGVGSPLHF.

The chain has TRBV18 and TRBJ2-2; 7 positions match TRBD1. From germline, CDR1 is KGHSH and CDR2 LQKENI. With 2 bases clipped from V and 2 bases from J, the junction kept 2 bases outside the gene matches. CDR3 size: 15 residues. CDR3 loop: CASSPGTANTGELFF. For the CDR3, the DNA is TGTGCCAGCTCACCAGGGACAGCTAACACCGGGGAGCTGTTTTTT.

This clone has just a few counts. V usage is TRBV2 and J usage is TRBJ1-2; TRBD1 aligns across 8 bases. V lost 4 bases, J lost 2 bases, and 6 bases stayed unmatched. The CDR3 runs 15 residues. The germline V gene encodes CDR1 SNHLY and CDR2 FYNNEI. CDR3 bases: TGTGCCAGCAGTGCCACGGGACAGGTGAACTATGGCTACACCTTC. Its protein is CASSATGQVNYGYTF.